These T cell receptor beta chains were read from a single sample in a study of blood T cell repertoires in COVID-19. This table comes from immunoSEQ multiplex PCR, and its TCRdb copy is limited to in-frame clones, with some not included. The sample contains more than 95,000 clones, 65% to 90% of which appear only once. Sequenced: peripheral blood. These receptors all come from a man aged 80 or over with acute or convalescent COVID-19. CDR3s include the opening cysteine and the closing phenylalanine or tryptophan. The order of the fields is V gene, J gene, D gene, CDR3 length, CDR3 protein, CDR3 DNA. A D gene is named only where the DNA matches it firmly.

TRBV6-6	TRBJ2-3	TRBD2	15	CASSYGGGRGDTQYF	TGTGCCAGCAGTTACGGCGGGGGGCGGGGAGATACGCAGTATTTT
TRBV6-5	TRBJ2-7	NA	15	CASRSQREFRNEQYF	TGTGCCAGCAGATCCCAGAGGGAGTTCAGAAACGAGCAGTACTTC
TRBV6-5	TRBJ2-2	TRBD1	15	CASSLRQGGTGELFF	TGTGCCAGCAGTCTTCGACAGGGTGGCACCGGGGAGCTGTTTTTT
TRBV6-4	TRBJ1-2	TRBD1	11	CASSAGGGYTF	TGTGCCAGCAGTGCAGGGGGAGGCTACACCTTC
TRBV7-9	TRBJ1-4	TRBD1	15	CASSLAGTGNEKLFF	TGTGCCAGCAGCTTAGCCGGGACAGGGAATGAAAAACTGTTTTTT
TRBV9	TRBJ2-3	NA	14	CASSVGDSTDTQYF	TGTGCCAGCAGCGTAGGGGACTCCACAGATACGCAGTATTTT
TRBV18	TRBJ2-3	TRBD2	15	CASSSTSGTPDTQYF	TGTGCCAGCTCTTCGACTAGCGGGACTCCAGATACGCAGTATTTT
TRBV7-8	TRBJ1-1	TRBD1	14	CASRGDRRNTEAFF	TGTGCCAGCAGAGGGGACAGGAGAAACACTGAAGCTTTCTTT
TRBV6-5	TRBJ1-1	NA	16	CASSYRQVAREPEAFF	TGTGCCAGCAGTTACAGACAGGTGGCCAGGGAACCTGAAGCTTTCTTT
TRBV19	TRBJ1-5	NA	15	CASSMVSYSNQPQHF	TGTGCCAGTAGTATGGTCAGTTATAGCAATCAGCCCCAGCATTTT
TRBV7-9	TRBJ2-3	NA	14	CASSLEDFQLAQYF	TGTGCCAGCAGCTTAGAGGACTTCCAGCTTGCGCAGTATTTT
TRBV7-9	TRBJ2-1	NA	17	CASSLGTGAPSYNEQFF	TGTGCCAGCAGCTTAGGTACGGGAGCCCCATCCTACAATGAGCAGTTCTTC
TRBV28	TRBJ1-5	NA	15	CASSLQGGNNQPQHF	TGTGCCAGCAGTTTACAGGGCGGGAACAATCAGCCCCAGCATTTT
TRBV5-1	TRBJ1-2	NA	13	CASNRGSDYGYTF	TGCGCCAGCAATCGGGGTAGTGACTATGGCTACACCTTC
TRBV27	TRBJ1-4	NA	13	CASSLTYNEKLFF	TGTGCCAGCAGTTTAACCTATAATGAAAAACTGTTTTTT
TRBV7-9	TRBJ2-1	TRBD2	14	CASSLAGGDNEQFF	TGTGCCAGCAGCTTAGCGGGAGGGGACAATGAGCAGTTCTTC
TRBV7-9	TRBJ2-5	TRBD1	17	CASSQGQASLGQETQYF	TGTGCCAGCAGCCAGGGACAGGCCTCCCTGGGGCAAGAGACCCAGTACTTC